This entry is about one T cell receptor beta chain. The sample is drawn from a study of CD8 T cells in Susac syndrome. The study used treatment-naive patients who had stable or active relapsing-remitting disease as multiple sclerosis controls. Negative isolation was used for CD8+ and CD4+ T cells, and FACS enrichment was applied to TEMRA cells. CDR1 and CDR2 (germline): DFQATT, SNEGSKA (reference sequence). There are 14 residues in the CDR3. V lost 0 bases to trimming and J lost 6 bases, with 15 bases between them. RNA was extracted with the RNeasy kit, and a quantity of roughly 0.5 to 1 ug was reverse transcribed using random hexamers. Amplification of TCR beta CDR3 across 54 Vbeta and 13 Jbeta was performed with immunoSEQ multiplex PCR. TCRdb used MiXCR to reprocess the immunoSEQ multiplex PCR reads, holding one entry per CDR3 protein. The data contain 150,000 to 200,000 distinct CDR3 sequences, approximately 93% of them seen just once; the ten biggest clones take up over 0.08%.

This clonotype originated in a human donor with multiple sclerosis. The sequenced material came from CD4+ T cells from PBMCs. The chain links TRBV20-1 to TRBJ2-7; D is unresolved. CDR3 nucleotide sequence: TGCAGTGCTAGAGATTGGGGATCTCGCGGCGAGCAGTACTTC. It is translated as CSARDWGSRGEQYF.